This T cell receptor (beta chain) was identified in a study of T-cell reconstitution after alpha-beta-depleted transplantation in children. As it was prepared, the TCRbeta library received unique molecular identifiers. One entry per CDR3 protein, called by TCRdb with MiXCR from the PCR reads. The table has around 600,000 distinct CDR3 sequences, under 25% seen once. Germline-derived CDR1 and CDR2 are SEHNR and FQNEAQ (reference sequence). The CDR3 runs 14 residues. Trimming stripped 6 bases from V and 4 bases from J, with 15 bases between. Whole-study results and caveats: Surviving recipient T cells and thymic progenitors produced the high day-60 TCRbeta diversity seen in some patients. T-cell numbers and diversity one year post-transplant derived largely from freshly generated T cells. Two months or so post-transplant, alpha-beta T cells reportedly derived from several hundred expanded graft clones.

This clonotype was counted many times. Its target is unknown. V and J are TRBV7-9 and TRBJ2-5; possibly TRBD2 for D (5 bases). This specimen consisted of PBMCs, mostly from graft donor cells, obtained 360 days after TCRalphabeta/CD19-depleted stem cell transplant. This receptor was identified in a boy younger than two who had a stem cell transplant for acute myeloid leukemia, so the T cells may come from the graft donor. CDR3 protein: CASRRLGARETQYF. As DNA, the CDR3 is TGTGCCAGCAGACGCCTGGGAGCTAGAGAGACCCAGTACTTC.